These 20 T cell receptor beta chains were all obtained from the same sample, sequenced in a study of Tregs in tolerant kidney transplant recipients. No antigen has been assigned to these receptors. FACS sorting followed an approximately 6-day coculture of CFSE-labeled recipient PBMCs with irradiated graft donor PBMCs. Profiled with immunoSEQ multiplex PCR; TCRdb holds only in-frame clones, not every one. The sample holds about 15,000 clones, around half seen once. This specimen consisted of CD4+ T cells from blood cultured with allogeneic cells, obtained before the transplant. The source of these receptors is a human patient who received a combined kidney and bone marrow transplant.

This clone was counted between two and nine times. The V call is TRBV6-9, the J call TRBJ2-2; D is uncertain. CDR3 size: 14 residues. Trimming shortened V by 8 bases and J by 3 bases, and 13 bases separated the two germline ends. Looked up from germline, CDR1 is MNHGY and CDR2 is SVAAGI. CDR3 sequence (DNA): TGTGCCAGCCTCCCGAAGCGCGACACCGGGGAGCTGTTTTTT. Translating it yields CASLPKRDTGELFF.

This clone was detected only a few times. V and J are TRBV5-6 and TRBJ2-5; a weak D match, TRBD2 (5 bases). The CDR3 spans 13 residues. V was trimmed by 1 base and J by 3 bases, leaving 7 bases between them. The V gene's germline CDR1 is SGHDT and CDR2 YYEEEE. The CDR3: CASSLSGEETQYF. CDR3 bases: TGTGCCAGCAGCTTGTCCGGGGAAGAGACCCAGTACTTC.

This chain links TRBV7-9 with TRBJ1-2; 7 positions match TRBD1. The CDR3 has 15 residues. Trimming at V came to 1 base and at J to 6 bases, leaving 8 bases not matched to a gene. The germline CDR1 and CDR2 sequences are SEHNR and FQNEAQ (reference sequence). CDR3 amino acids: CASSLVGQIRNGYTF. In nucleotides, the CDR3 is TGTGCCAGCAGCTTAGTGGGACAGATCAGAAATGGCTACACCTTC.

The table lists this clone with a count of one. The rearrangement links TRBV28 to TRBJ2-2, with 8 bases that match TRBD2. The CDR3 is 15 amino acids. Losses at the gene ends were 6 bases for V and 0 bases for J; bases not matched to a gene: 3. Germline CDR1 is MDHEN and CDR2 is SYDVKM. In DNA, the CDR3 is TGTGCCAGCAGGCTCGGGGGGGCGAACACCGGGGAGCTGTTTTTT. Its translation: CASRLGGANTGELFF. Complete variable domain (other parts from reference TRBV28 and TRBJ2-2): DVKVTQSSRYLVKRTGEKVFLECVQDMDHENMFWYRQDPGLGLRLIYFSYDVKMKEKGDIPEGYSVSREKKERFSLILESASTNQTSMYLCASRLGGANTGELFFGEGSRLTVL.

The CDR3 nucleotides are TGTGCCAGCAGACCCCCGAGGACTGGGGCCAACGTCCTGACTTTC. Its translation: CASRPPRTGANVLTF. The chain joins TRBV6-5 to TRBJ2-6; D not resolved. V was pared by 6 bases and J by 2 bases, with 11 bases between. CDR3 length: 15 amino acids. Germline V lookup: CDR1 MNHEY, CDR2 SVGAGI.

The chain couples TRBV9 to TRBJ1-1, with a possible D match to TRBD1 (5 bases). V lost 8 bases and J lost 3, with 11 bases in between. Germline lookup yields CDR1 SGDLS and CDR2 YYNGEE. This CDR3 spans 12 amino acids. The CDR3 loop reads CASQGPHTEAFF. The CDR3 DNA is TGTGCCAGTCAGGGCCCTCACACTGAAGCTTTCTTT.

This rearrangement joins TRBV19 to TRBJ2-1, with a weak D call TRBD2 (6 bases). This CDR3 comprises 14 residues. Trimming took 3 bases from V and 7 from J, leaving 13 bases between them. Germline loops: CDR1 LNHDA, CDR2 SQIVND (reference sequence). The DNA of the CDR3 is TGTGCCAGTAGTATCTGGGGGAGGTCAAATGAGCAGTTCTTC. Translation gives CASSIWGRSNEQFF.

This clone was detected a few times. The chain carries TRBV2 and TRBJ2-1; 14 nucleotides line up with TRBD2. Germline V CDR1 and CDR2: SNHLY, FYNNEI. The V and J ends lost 6 bases and 7 bases, in that order; junction bases with no gene match: 5. The CDR3 sequence is 15 residues long. CDR3 residues: CASSAGLAGGNEQFF. CDR3 in DNA: TGTGCCAGCAGCGCCGGACTAGCGGGAGGAAATGAGCAGTTCTTC.

J is TRBJ1-5 and V is TRBV29-1; possible D gene TRBD1, 5 bases. The CDR3 is 13 residues long. The V gene's germline CDR1 is SQVTM and CDR2 ANQGSEA. V lost 8 bases to trimming and J lost 3 bases, with 14 bases between them. The CDR3 reads CSSIAGPNQPQHF. CDR3 in DNA: TGCAGCTCCATAGCGGGACCCAATCAGCCCCAGCATTTT.

V and J are TRBV30 and TRBJ2-2; D ambiguous. CDR3 size: 14 residues. The V end was cut by 3 bases, the J end by 4 bases, with 12 bases between. CDR1 is GTSNPN and CDR2 is SVGIG in the germline V gene (reference sequence). CDR3 DNA: TGTGCCTGGAGAAGGCGGAGAATCACCGGGGAGCTGTTTTTT. As protein: CAWRRRRITGELFF. The whole variable domain, filled in from reference TRBV30 and TRBJ2-2, reads SQTIHQWPATLVQPVGSPLSLECTVEGTSNPNLYWYRQAAGRGLQLLFYSVGIGQISSEVPQNLSASRPQDRQFILSSKKLLLSDSGFYLCAWRRRRITGELFFGEGSRLTVL.

The chain employs TRBV7-2 and TRBJ2-5; D is perhaps TRBD1 (6 bases). TRBJ2-7 matches the DNA end more closely, so the J call is doubtful. Germline CDR1 SGHTA, CDR2 FQGNSA. The CDR3 length is 12 residues. The CDR3 spells CASSRQAYEQYF. The CDR3 nucleotides read TGTGCCAGCAGTAGACAGGCCTACGAGCAGTACTTC.

This CDR3 reads CASSLQGGLFNEQFF. In nucleotides, the CDR3 is TGTGCCAGCAGCTTACAGGGGGGCCTCTTTAATGAGCAGTTCTTC. This chain links TRBV11-3 with TRBJ2-1, with a possible D match to TRBD1 (7 bases). Trimming pared 2 bases from V and 7 bases from J, leaving 15 bases between. Per germline, CDR1 SGHNT and CDR2 YENEEA. The CDR3 loop spans 15 amino acids.

In DNA form, the CDR3 reads TGTGCCAGCAGTTTTGAGTGGGAGGACGAGCAGTACTTC. Protein product: CASSFEWEDEQYF. The chain combines TRBV28 with TRBJ2-7, with D perhaps matching TRBD2 (6 bases). The CDR3 is made up of 13 amino acids. CDR1 and CDR2 from the germline V gene are MDHEN and SYDVKM. V dropped 3 bases and J dropped 5 bases, with 11 bases sitting between them.

Only a few counts were recorded for this clone. CDR3: CASSLRGTAKNIQYF. DNA for the CDR3: TGTGCCAGCAGCCTACGGGGTACAGCCAAAAACATTCAGTACTTC. The chain uses TRBV27 and TRBJ2-4, with D possibly matching TRBD2 (5 bases). The CDR3 has 15 amino acids. Germline V gene data show CDR1 as MNHEY and CDR2 as SMNVEV (reference sequence). V lost 6 bases and J 0 bases, leaving 12 bases between the germline ends.

The V and J genes are TRBV5-1 and TRBJ2-1, with a weak D call TRBD2 (7 bases). Trimming removed 4 bases from V and 7 bases from J, with 21 bases in between. There are 16 residues in the CDR3. Germline V gene lookup returns CDR1 SGHRS and CDR2 YFSETQ. CDR3 sequence (DNA): TGCGCCAGCAGCGCCTGGGGGGGCGGGAATGGTAATGAGCAGTTCTTC. Translated: CASSAWGGGNGNEQFF.

The V gene is TRBV10-3, the J gene TRBJ1-2; 9 nucleotides line up with TRBD1. The trim removed 6 bases at V and 3 bases at J, leaving 2 bases unmatched. The CDR3 consists of 13 residues. Germline CDR1 ENHRY, CDR2 SYGVKD. The CDR3 nucleotides are TGTGCCATCAGCGGACAGGGGTACTATGGCTACACCTTC. Translated: CAISGQGYYGYTF.

This sequence joins TRBV19 and TRBJ2-7, with 12 bases aligning to TRBD1. Trimming removed 6 bases from V and 2 bases from J; junction bases left unmatched: 14. The length of the CDR3 is 18 residues. From germline, CDR1 is LNHDA and CDR2 SQIVND (reference sequence). The CDR3: CASSPSRGTGGLPYEQYF. The CDR3, as DNA: TGTGCCAGTAGCCCTTCCCGGGGGACAGGGGGCCTTCCCTACGAGCAGTACTTC.

The table lists this clone with a few counts. The rearrangement links TRBV2 to TRBJ2-1, with D unclear. The CDR3 extends over 11 amino acids. The V end lost 4 bases, the J end lost 6 bases, and 4 bases lay between the germline ends. Germline CDR1 is SNHLY and CDR2 is FYNNEI. The CDR3 sequence is CASSVVNEQFF. The CDR3 region has the DNA TGTGCCAGCAGTGTAGTCAATGAGCAGTTCTTC.

The V call is TRBV30, the J call TRBJ2-5, with D tentatively TRBD1 (5 bases). The CDR3 spans 13 residues. The ends were cut back, 3 bases at V and 4 bases at J, with 12 bases in the middle. Germline V gene sequence: CDR1 GTSNPN, CDR2 SVGIG (reference sequence). The CDR3 loop is CAWRQGAGETQYF. CDR3 sequence (DNA): TGTGCCTGGAGGCAAGGGGCCGGAGAGACCCAGTACTTC.

V and J are TRBV5-1 and TRBJ1-1, with D tentatively TRBD1 (6 bases). CDR1 and CDR2 (germline): SGHRS, YFSETQ. Trimming left V 0 bases short and J 4 bases short, with 7 bases between. This CDR3 has 13 residues. The DNA for the CDR3 is TGCGCCAGCAGCTTGGACAGGGCCACTGAAGCTTTCTTT. Translation gives CASSLDRATEAFF.